This T cell receptor (beta chain) came from a study of shared clonotypes between healthy human individuals (dated by TCRdb to the early 2020s). The study in broad terms: A few men and a couple of women, aged 18 to 49 years, made up the cohort. The study deeply sequenced blood TCR repertoires of five healthy adults to estimate repertoire size and the extent of clonotype sharing between individuals. To increase sequencing depth and limit assay-specific biases, TCR repertoire library preparation and sequencing were carried out by different laboratories using diverse techniques. Per donor, leukapheresis produced somewhere between about 0.85 and 9.5 billion PBMCs.

General findings and caveats noted by the study authors: The small number of donors limited the genetic and exposure-history diversity represented. Based on pairwise subsampling, the degree of clonotype sharing among donors was expected to be affected by sequencing depth. Only blood was sampled, and tissue TCR repertoires likely differ from those in blood.

The donors were healthy, HIV-negative adults with no recently reported acute infections or vaccinations. Every donor was a Caucasian adult living in Nashville, Tennessee, USA. For unsorted samples, tens of millions of PBMCs were counted, and genomic DNA was extracted using the QIAamp DNA Blood Mini kit. Blood was obtained by leukapheresis, after which PBMCs were separated by Ficoll-Histopaque density gradient centrifugation and cryopreserved in liquid nitrogen vapor phase. The germline V gene (reference sequence) yields DFQATT for CDR1 and SNEGSKA for CDR2. The CDR3 runs 11 amino acids, cysteine and phenylalanine included. The sequence is cut down to CDR3 DNA, 33 bases in frame from base 1. Using the deep immunoSEQ assay, TCR CDR3 regions were amplified from genomic DNA by multiplex PCR. Extracted genomic DNA from each cell subset was distributed evenly across all wells of several immunoSEQ 96-well plates, and each plate was treated as a replicate. Each replicate PCR for unsorted PBMC received about 0.3 ug genomic DNA, equal to 30,000 to 35,000 T cell genomes. Ten immunoSEQ deep assay plates were used to sequence unsorted PBMC genomic DNA. Purified libraries were quantified with a Qubit 3.0 fluorometer, sized on a Bioanalyzer 2100, and re-quantified with the KAPA Library Quantification kit. Every immunoSEQ 96-well plate was sequenced on a dedicated single-read 150-cycle Illumina NextSeq 550 flow cell. Under the source paper's analysis protocol: The immunoSEQ output contained only junctional sequences without quality scores, so filtering could not match that applied to full-length reads. Sequences were annotated with PyIR, a Python wrapper for IgBLAST v1.9, using IMGT germline references to assign V/J genes and CDR3. Reads were filtered out if the reads had weak V/J assignments (E-value above 1e-6), no CDR3, stop codons, out-of-frame junctions, or ambiguous translated residues. V3J clonotypes were defined by identical inferred V gene, J gene, and CDR3 amino acid sequence. Percentage overlap between repertoires was calculated by dividing the number of shared unique clonotypes by the size of the smaller repertoire. Richness of each repertoire was evaluated using RTK rarefaction, the Chao1 estimator, and Recon v2.1 estimates of unobserved clonotypes. The clones in this table, taken by TCRdb from immuneACCESS, are in-frame only. Not every clone is retained; where verified, under half of the shortfall comes from an unresolved V gene, and the cause of the rest is unknown. V and J calls and clone size are given by that table; D and trimming were obtained from the DNA. The table for this sample lists about 510,000 clones; roughly 85% of them were counted only once. Roughly an eighth of the sample is taken by the ten largest.

On this clone itself: Its antigen remains undetermined. No per-base quality is available; no much larger clone lies one base away.

Sequencing used PBMCs. The receptor chain draws on TRBV20-1 and TRBJ2-1; 7 bases in the junction line up with TRBD1. The sequence was collected from a woman aged 40 to 50 in good health. Some clones in this sample may be carry-over from other donors' samples. The bases are TGCAGACCTCGGCCAGGGGGACGGCAGTTCTTC. Its translation is CRPRPGGRQFF.